What follows is one T cell receptor (beta chain) and its context. Its antigen is not identified. Using immunoSEQ multiplex PCR, the repertoire was profiled, and TCRdb retains in-frame clones only, with some absent. This sample yields 1.6 million or so clones, of which about 98.5% are seen a single time; approximately 0.4% belongs to the top ten. The source of the sample is a study of shared clonotypes between healthy human individuals. Whole-study context: Aged between 18 and 49, the donors were a couple of women and three men.

The ends were cut back, 6 bases at V and 6 bases at J, with 9 bases in the middle. Germline-derived CDR1 and CDR2 are DFQATT and SNEGSKA (reference sequence). CDR3 length equals 11 residues. Study-wide results and limits: Inspection by rarefaction showed sorted-subset sequencing to be incomplete despite large depth. A reduction in generation probabilities was seen for non-shared clonotypes relative to those shared by all four donors.

The specimen was naive CD4+ T cells sorted from blood. Regarding subset: CD45RA+ positively selected. The rearrangement uses TRBV20-1 and TRBJ2-1; D is unresolved. The receptor was derived from a man under 40 in good health. CDR3 sequence: CSAMTGNEQFF. The DNA of the CDR3 is TGCAGTGCCATGACTGGCAATGAGCAGTTCTTC.